Presented here are 13 T cell receptor beta chains from one specimen sequenced in a study of blood T cell repertoires in COVID-19 (dated by TCRdb to 2018 to 2020). Receptor libraries were prepared by the immunoSEQ multiplex PCR assay. Drawn from immuneACCESS, this table holds only the in-frame rearrangements with V and J called that TCRdb kept. Clones are partly lost; checked studies trace under half to an unresolved V gene and leave the rest unexplained. The table for this sample lists fewer than 650,000 clones; 85% to 90% of them were counted only once. Around 8% of the sample rests with the top ten. Sequenced sample: peripheral blood. Receptors were obtained from a woman between 45 and 60 years old with COVID-19, enrolled during active disease.

The chain couples TRBV28 to TRBJ2-5; unclear D gene. The CDR3 is made up of 15 amino acids. The germline V and J ends were trimmed by 7 bases and 3 bases, with 18 bases remaining between them. Germline V gene data show CDR1 as MDHEN and CDR2 as SYDVKM. The CDR3 protein is CASNHLRSNKETQYF. The CDR3 DNA is TGTGCCAGCAACCACTTACGGTCAAATAAAGAGACCCAGTACTTC.

The chain employs TRBV10-3 and TRBJ2-7; D call uncertain. Germline CDR1 ENHRY, CDR2 SYGVKD. This CDR3 is built from 13 residues. Deletions cut 3 bases from V and 3 bases from J, with 9 bases between. CDR3 nucleotides: TGTGCCATCAGTGAACAGATAGGCTACGAGCAGTACTTC. Translating it yields CAISEQIGYEQYF.

The chain combines TRBV18 with TRBJ2-5; D ambiguous. The germline V gene has CDR1 KGHSH and CDR2 LQKENI. The ends were cut back, 3 bases at V and 7 bases at J, with 12 bases in the middle. The CDR3 totals 13 residues. The chain's CDR3 is CASSPPVAGTQYF. The CDR3 nucleotides are TGTGCCAGCTCACCGCCGGTAGCTGGGACCCAGTACTTC.

This clone occurred once. The chain combines TRBV28 with TRBJ2-1, with TRBD2 identical over 10 bases. CDR1 and CDR2 from the germline V gene are MDHEN and SYDVKM. The CDR3 runs to 14 residues. V shed 5 bases and J 9 bases; nucleotides not matched to a gene: 7. The CDR3 region has the DNA TGTGCCAGCAGTAAAGCGGGGGGGCCTCGTGAGCAGTTCTTC. This translates into CASSKAGGPREQFF.

The chain carries TRBV9 and TRBJ2-2, with 8 bases lining up with TRBD1. The CDR3 covers 15 residues. With V trimmed by 4 bases and J by 3 bases, 5 bases remained unmatched. In germline, CDR1 is SGDLS, CDR2 YYNGEE. Here the CDR3 DNA reads TGTGCCAGCAGCTTGGACAGGGTAGACACCGGGGAGCTGTTTTTT. This translates into CASSLDRVDTGELFF.

This clone was counted between two and nine times. V and J are TRBV6-5 and TRBJ1-2; possible D gene TRBD1, 6 bases. V lost 6 bases and J lost 8, with 16 bases in between. Germline CDR1 is MNHEY and CDR2 is SVGAGI. The CDR3 runs to 13 residues. CDR3 amino acids: CASRSIQGRGYTF. The CDR3 nucleotides read TGTGCCAGCAGATCTATCCAGGGGCGAGGCTACACCTTC.

V gene TRBV18 combines with J gene TRBJ2-2; possibly TRBD2 for D (6 bases). The CDR3 runs 14 residues. The V gene lost 3 bases and the J gene lost 3 bases, with 8 bases spanning the gap. Germline V gives CDR1 KGHSH, CDR2 LQKENI. The CDR3 region is CASSPGLYTGELFF. The DNA for the CDR3 is TGTGCCAGCTCACCGGGACTGTACACCGGGGAGCTGTTTTTT.

The rearrangement joins TRBV29-1 to TRBJ1-2; D not certain. The CDR3 sequence is 12 residues long. The germline gives CDR1 SQVTM, CDR2 ANQGSEA. V dropped 3 bases and J dropped 3 bases, with 8 bases sitting between them. CDR3 in DNA: TGCAGCGTTGAGGGAGCTTACTATGGCTACACCTTC. It codes for CSVEGAYYGYTF.

The rearrangement links TRBV6-5 to TRBJ2-7; D gene ambiguous. The CDR3 totals 11 residues. Germline CDR1 MNHEY, CDR2 SVGAGI. The V gene lost 7 bases and the J gene lost 2 bases, with 6 bases spanning the gap. CDR3 region: CASMGPYEQYF. The CDR3 DNA follows: TGTGCCAGCATGGGCCCCTACGAGCAGTACTTC.

The chain links TRBV7-3 to TRBJ2-1, with 15 bases matching TRBD2. This CDR3 is built from 16 residues. The V gene end was trimmed by 5 bases and the J gene end by 4 bases; junction bases not matched to a gene: 3. Germline V gene data show CDR1 as SGHTA and CDR2 as FQGTGA. This chain's CDR3 is CASSTGTSGGYNEQFF. The CDR3, as DNA: TGTGCCAGCAGCACCGGGACTAGCGGGGGGTACAATGAGCAGTTCTTC.

V is TRBV19 and J is TRBJ1-1; tentative D call: TRBD1 (5 bases). CDR1 and CDR2 (germline): LNHDA, SQIVND (reference sequence). CDR3 size: 13 residues. Trimming took 11 bases from V and 1 from J, leaving 14 bases between them. The CDR3 loop is CASLDRQNTEAFF. The CDR3 DNA reads as TGTGCCTCTCTAGACAGACAGAACACTGAAGCTTTCTTT. The full variable domain, rest sourced from reference TRBV19 and TRBJ1-1, is DGGITQSPKYLFRKEGQNVTLSCEQNLNHDAMYWYRQDPGQGLRLIYYSQIVNDFQKGDIAEGYSVSREKKESFPLTVTSAQKNPTAFYLCASLDRQNTEAFFGQGTRLTVV.

The rearrangement links TRBV6-6 to TRBJ2-1; TRBD2 might be the D (7 bases). The CDR3 has 16 residues. The V end was cut by 3 bases, the J end by 6 bases, with 18 bases between. Germline V lookup: CDR1 MNHNY, CDR2 SVGAGI (reference sequence). This CDR3 is CASSYPQGGAGNEQFF. The DNA for the CDR3 is TGTGCCAGCAGTTATCCCCAAGGGGGGGCCGGCAATGAGCAGTTCTTC.

CDR3 nucleotide sequence: TGTGCCAGCAGCTTGCTTGCGGGTGAAGCTTTCTTT. It encodes CASSLLAGEAFF. The J gene is TRBJ1-1, the V gene TRBV5-6, with no clear D. The germline V gene encodes CDR1 SGHDT and CDR2 YYEEEE. Between the trimmed V and J ends, which lost 1 base and 7 bases, there was a span of 8 bases. CDR3 length: 12 amino acids.